The next 20 T cell receptor beta chains were all read from a single sample in a study of T cells after yellow fever vaccination. TCRdb re-derived calls from the 5' RACE reads in MiXCR, one entry per CDR3 protein. This table holds some 300,000 distinct CDR3 sequences, 7.5% to 9% found once. The source was CD4+ T cells sorted from PBMCs, collected 5 days after the yellow fever booster vaccination. The receptors originated from a man in his late teens or twenties who received the YFV17D yellow fever vaccine.

The chain carries TRBV30 and TRBJ2-1, with TRBD1 identical over 8 bases. The CDR3 sequence is 16 residues long. CDR1 is GTSNPN, CDR2 SVGIG, per germline (reference sequence). After removal of 8 bases from V and 6 bases from J, the junction contained 18 bases not matched to a gene. CDR3 region: CAGKTGVGNTGNEQFF. Written as DNA, the CDR3 is TGTGCCGGAAAGACAGGGGTCGGCAATACGGGCAATGAGCAGTTCTTC.

This clonotype was seen at least ten times. V usage is TRBV29-1 and J usage is TRBJ2-5, with 7 bases that match TRBD2. This CDR3 has 14 amino acids. J gave up 4 bases and V 6 bases, and 11 bases lay outside the gene matches. Germline CDR1 SQVTM, CDR2 ANQGSEA. The CDR3 DNA sequence: TGCAGCGTGGGGACGAGAGGGAGGGGAGAGACCCAGTACTTC. It is translated as CSVGTRGRGETQYF.

This clonotype appeared a few times. This chain links TRBV11-2 with TRBJ1-5; D is ambiguous. The ends were cut back, 4 bases at V and 0 bases at J, with 10 bases in the middle. The CDR3 sequence is 15 residues long. The germline gives CDR1 SGHAT, CDR2 FQNNGV. CDR3 loop: CASSWDGYSNQPQHF. DNA for the CDR3: TGTGCCAGCAGCTGGGATGGGTATAGCAATCAGCCCCAGCATTTT.

The chain joins TRBV5-4 to TRBJ1-1; 12 nucleotides match TRBD1. The CDR3 contains 15 residues. The V gene end was trimmed by 4 bases and the J gene end by 5 bases; junction bases not matched to a gene: 6. Germline CDR1 reads SGHNT; CDR2 reads YYREEE (reference sequence). The chain's CDR3 is CASSGTGGIRTEAFF. The DNA of the CDR3 is TGTGCCAGCAGCGGGACAGGGGGCATTCGGACTGAAGCTTTCTTT.

This clonotype was recorded a few times. This sequence joins TRBV15 and TRBJ1-1; D ambiguous. Trimming removed 5 bases at V and 0 bases at J, with 7 bases between. This CDR3 has 13 residues. CDR1 is LNHNV and CDR2 is YYDKDF in the germline V gene (reference sequence). The CDR3 is CATSEQMNTEAFF. CDR3 in DNA: TGTGCCACCAGCGAACAGATGAACACTGAAGCTTTCTTT.

This chain connects TRBV4-2 to TRBJ2-6; 7 nucleotides agree with TRBD1. The ends lost 4 bases at V and 2 bases at J; junction bases unmatched: 5. CDR1 LGHNA and CDR2 YNFKEQ come from the germline V gene. The CDR3 runs 16 residues. The CDR3 sequence is CASSRAGTAGANVLTF. The CDR3 bases are TGTGCCAGCAGCCGGGCCGGGACAGCTGGGGCCAACGTCCTGACTTTC.

This rearrangement joins TRBV6-5 to TRBJ1-6; no clear D gene. Between the trimmed V and J ends, which lost 2 bases and 7 bases, there was a span of 9 bases. This CDR3 region has 14 residues. Germline CDR1 reads MNHEY; CDR2 reads SVGAGI. The CDR3 loop is CASSYGPMNSPLHF. CDR3 in DNA: TGTGCCAGCAGTTACGGGCCGATGAATTCACCCCTCCACTTT.

This clonotype was found a few times. The chain joins TRBV4-2 to TRBJ1-5; D remains ambiguous. The V end was cut by 0 bases, the J end by 2 bases, with 5 bases between. The germline CDR1 and CDR2 sequences are LGHNA and YNFKEQ. The length of the CDR3 is 14 residues. CDR3 in DNA: TGTGCCAGCAGCCAAGAGTCGGGCAATCAGCCCCAGCATTTT. Protein product: CASSQESGNQPQHF.

The V call is TRBV15, the J call TRBJ2-5; D is unresolved. The CDR3 sequence is 17 residues long. V was cut by 1 base and J by 0 bases, with 15 bases left in between. CDR1 LNHNV and CDR2 YYDKDF come from the germline V gene (reference sequence). The DNA for the CDR3 is TGTGCCACCAGCAGAGGGGATTCGCGTATCGACCAAGAGACCCAGTACTTC. Residues: CATSRGDSRIDQETQYF.

This clonotype was seen at least ten times. This sequence joins TRBV7-9 and TRBJ2-3, with 13 nucleotides matching TRBD2. V gave up 6 bases and J gave up 6 bases; unmatched junction bases: 9. Germline assignment: CDR1 SEHNR and CDR2 FQNEAQ (reference sequence). The CDR3 is 16 amino acids. The CDR3 bases are TGTGCCAGCAGTTCTCGACTAGCGGGGGGTGCGGATACGCAGTATTTT. Translating gives CASSSRLAGGADTQYF.

This clonotype was picked up many times. This chain uses TRBV5-1 with TRBJ2-3, with TRBD2 matching 10 bases. This CDR3 has 14 residues. CDR1 is SGHRS and CDR2 is YFSETQ in the germline V gene. J was trimmed by 3 bases and V by 4 bases; bases with no gene match: 2. The CDR3 DNA follows: TGCGCCAGCAGCCCGGGACTAGCGACAGATACGCAGTATTTT. Protein product: CASSPGLATDTQYF.

This clonotype was picked up a small number of times. The chain recombines TRBV11-2 with TRBJ2-7; 10 nucleotides align to TRBD2. Germline V gene lookup returns CDR1 SGHAT and CDR2 FQNNGV. The CDR3 is made up of 17 amino acids. With 5 bases clipped from V and 0 bases from J, the junction kept 10 bases outside the gene matches. The CDR3: CASSPLIAGGHSYEQYF. CDR3 in DNA: TGTGCCAGCAGCCCCTTAATAGCGGGGGGCCACTCCTACGAGCAGTACTTC.

This clonotype appeared a few times. CDR3 residues: CSAPQGGRETQYF. CDR3 sequence (DNA): TGCAGTGCCCCCCAAGGGGGGCGGGAGACCCAGTACTTC. The chain couples TRBV20-1 to TRBJ2-5; D is possibly TRBD1 or TRBD2 (6 bases each). Between the trimmed V and J ends, which lost 6 bases and 5 bases, there was a span of 16 bases. Germline V gives CDR1 DFQATT, CDR2 SNEGSKA (reference sequence). The CDR3 contains 13 residues.

This clonotype has more than one count but fewer than ten. This chain uses TRBV12-1 with TRBJ1-5; TRBD1 is the table's D call and was not checked against the DNA. TRBV12-1 is tagged as a pseudogene. The CDR3 length is 16 residues. The CDR3 nucleotides are TGTGCCAGCAGACTAGAACTCCGGGACAGAAATCAGCCCCAGCATTTT. It translates to CASRLELRDRNQPQHF.

This clonotype has only a few counts. This chain connects TRBV7-2 to TRBJ2-5; 9 bases agree with TRBD2. V dropped 4 bases and J dropped 5; count of bases not matched to a gene: 8. Germline V gene lookup returns CDR1 SGHTA and CDR2 FQGNSA. This CDR3 contains 15 residues. CDR3: CASSSVALAGETQYF. The CDR3 nucleotides are TGTGCCAGCAGCTCTGTGGCTCTAGCGGGGGAGACCCAGTACTTC.

In this sample, this clonotype turned up many times. This chain joins TRBV29-1 and TRBJ2-1; a possible D gene is TRBD2 (6 bases). Trimming shortened V by 7 bases and J by 4 bases, and 11 bases separated the two germline ends. In germline, CDR1 is SQVTM, CDR2 ANQGSEA. The CDR3 is 12 residues long. CDR3 nucleotides: TGCAGCGCAGGGACTTTTTACAATGAGCAGTTCTTC. It specifies CSAGTFYNEQFF.

This clonotype was picked up a small number of times. This rearrangement joins TRBV5-8 to TRBJ2-6; D might be TRBD1 (6 bases). V shed 7 bases and J shed 1 base, with 9 bases lying between them. CDR1 and CDR2 (germline): SGHTS, YDEGEE. The CDR3 is made up of 14 amino acids. CDR3 loop: CASDRSSGANVLTF. The CDR3 bases are TGTGCCAGCGACAGGAGTTCTGGGGCCAACGTCCTGACTTTC.

This clonotype was observed once. V usage is TRBV20-1 and J usage is TRBJ1-5, with a possible D match to TRBD1 (5 bases). This CDR3 region has 14 residues. Trimming took 0 bases from V and 6 from J, leaving 12 bases between them. Germline assignment: CDR1 DFQATT and CDR2 SNEGSKA (reference sequence). CDR3 sequence: CSARDLGRGQPQHF. The CDR3 nucleotides read TGCAGTGCTAGAGATTTAGGGAGGGGTCAGCCCCAGCATTTT.

The sample holds a few counts of this clonotype. The chain uses TRBV20-1 and TRBJ1-1; D gene ambiguous. Trimming pared 5 bases from V and 0 bases from J, leaving 13 bases between. The CDR3 totals 14 residues. Germline values: CDR1 DFQATT, CDR2 SNEGSKA (reference sequence). CDR3 residues: CSAGRHLMNTEAFF. The CDR3 DNA sequence: TGCAGTGCTGGCAGACACCTCATGAACACTGAAGCTTTCTTT.

This clonotype was seen many times. The rearrangement links TRBV10-2 to TRBJ1-6; TRBD1 matches at 7 bases. The J segment lost 6 bases and the V segment lost 6 bases, leaving 5 bases of the junction unmatched. The CDR3 length is 14 residues. Per the germline V gene, CDR1 is WSHSY and CDR2 is SAAADI. The CDR3 DNA sequence: TGCGCCAGCAGCCGACAGGGAATTAATTCACCCCTCCACTTT. As protein: CASSRQGINSPLHF.